This T cell receptor beta chain was found in a study of shared clonotypes between healthy human individuals. CD8 cells regarded as naive lacked CD45RO, were positively chosen for CCR7, and omitted terminally differentiated effector memory CD45RA+ cells. Of note for this clone: The antigen is unknown.

CDR3 length equals 15 residues. The V gene end was trimmed by 3 bases and the J gene end by 7 bases; junction bases not matched to a gene: 8. Germline V gene data show CDR1 as LNHNV and CDR2 as YYDKDF (reference sequence). TCRdb's copy holds only in-frame clones and misses some; the assay was immunoSEQ multiplex PCR. The table includes millions of clones, 85% to 95% detected once. Study observations and caveats: Sharing across a few donors was seen in around 5% of naive CD4 clonotypes.

The rearrangement uses TRBV15 and TRBJ2-1; 8 bases are shared with TRBD1. The sequence was obtained from a man between 18 and 29 years old in good health. Sequenced input: naive CD8+ T cells sorted from blood. CDR3 nucleotide sequence: TGTGCCACCAGCAGTCGGACAGGGTTTGGGAATGAGCAGTTCTTC. Its protein product is CATSSRTGFGNEQFF.